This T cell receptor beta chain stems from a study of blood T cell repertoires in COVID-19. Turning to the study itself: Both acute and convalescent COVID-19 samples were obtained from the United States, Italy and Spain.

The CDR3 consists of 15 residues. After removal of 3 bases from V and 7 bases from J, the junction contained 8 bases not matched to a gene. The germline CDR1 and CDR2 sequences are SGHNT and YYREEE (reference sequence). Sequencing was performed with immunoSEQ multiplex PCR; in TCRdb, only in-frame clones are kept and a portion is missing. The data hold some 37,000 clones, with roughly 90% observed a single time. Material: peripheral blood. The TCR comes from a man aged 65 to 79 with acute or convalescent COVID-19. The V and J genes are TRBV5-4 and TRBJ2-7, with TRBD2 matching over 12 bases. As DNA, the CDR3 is TGTGCCAGCAGCTCTCCCACTAGCGGGGGGTGGGAGCAGTACTTC. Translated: CASSSPTSGGWEQYF.